Below, one T cell receptor beta chain is given with its context. The data originate from a study of OX40 agonist ivuxolimab in advanced cancers. Assay: immunoSEQ multiplex PCR; the TCRdb copy retains only in-frame clones and omits some. Of about 80,000 clones in the sample, over 75% were seen once. Sequenced here: CD4+ or CD8+ T cells sorted from blood, sampled in a trial of the OX40 agonist ivuxolimab. This TCR was recovered from an adult with an advanced solid tumor such as melanoma, head and neck, liver or kidney cancer.

For the CDR3, the DNA is TGCAGTGCCTTCAACAGGGCTGAAGCTTTCTTT. As protein: CSAFNRAEAFF. The chain joins TRBV20-1 to TRBJ1-1, with D possibly matching TRBD1 (6 bases). The CDR3 has 11 amino acids. The V gene lost 6 bases and the J gene lost 6 bases, with 11 bases spanning the gap. CDR1 and CDR2 (germline): DFQATT, SNEGSKA (reference sequence).